This T cell receptor beta chain emerged from a study of shared clonotypes between healthy human individuals. Study-level findings and limits: Clonotype sharing among donors likely depends on sequencing depth. What limited the represented genetic and exposure-history diversity was the small number of donors. Several donors held around 5% of naive CD4 clonotypes in common.

With 4 bases removed from V and 3 bases from J, the gap between germline ends came to 16 bases. The CDR3 is 15 amino acids. CDR1 and CDR2 from the germline V gene are SGHNT and YYREEE (reference sequence). Donors comprised only Caucasian adults living in Nashville, Tennessee. The protocol was immunoSEQ multiplex PCR, while the TCRdb copy is restricted to in-frame clones and leaves out a portion. The sample carries some 2,400,000 clones, approximately 96% recorded once. As regards this clone: The antigen remains unidentified.

The receptor's source is a young man in good health. Source material: naive CD4+ T cells sorted from blood. The subset: CD45RA+ positively selected. The chain carries TRBV5-4 and TRBJ1-1; D is ambiguous. The CDR3 region is CASSPHIDSHTEAFF. The DNA of the CDR3 is TGTGCCAGCAGCCCGCACATAGATTCGCACACTGAAGCTTTCTTT.